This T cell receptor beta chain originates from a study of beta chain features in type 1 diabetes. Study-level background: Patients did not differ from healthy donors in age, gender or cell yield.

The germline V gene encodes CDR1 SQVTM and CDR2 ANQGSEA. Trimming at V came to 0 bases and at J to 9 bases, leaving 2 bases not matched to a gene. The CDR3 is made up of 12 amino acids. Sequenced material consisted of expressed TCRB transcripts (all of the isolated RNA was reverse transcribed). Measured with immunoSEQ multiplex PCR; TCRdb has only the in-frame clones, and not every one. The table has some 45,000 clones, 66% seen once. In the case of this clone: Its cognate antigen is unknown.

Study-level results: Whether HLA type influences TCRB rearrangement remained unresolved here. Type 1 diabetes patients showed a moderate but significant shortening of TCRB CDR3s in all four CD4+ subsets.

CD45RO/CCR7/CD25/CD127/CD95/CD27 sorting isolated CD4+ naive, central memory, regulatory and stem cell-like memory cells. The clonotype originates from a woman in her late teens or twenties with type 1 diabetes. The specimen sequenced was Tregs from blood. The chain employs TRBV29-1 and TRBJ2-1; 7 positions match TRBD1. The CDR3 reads CSVEDAGGEQFF. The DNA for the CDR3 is TGCAGCGTTGAAGACGCAGGGGGTGAGCAGTTCTTC.